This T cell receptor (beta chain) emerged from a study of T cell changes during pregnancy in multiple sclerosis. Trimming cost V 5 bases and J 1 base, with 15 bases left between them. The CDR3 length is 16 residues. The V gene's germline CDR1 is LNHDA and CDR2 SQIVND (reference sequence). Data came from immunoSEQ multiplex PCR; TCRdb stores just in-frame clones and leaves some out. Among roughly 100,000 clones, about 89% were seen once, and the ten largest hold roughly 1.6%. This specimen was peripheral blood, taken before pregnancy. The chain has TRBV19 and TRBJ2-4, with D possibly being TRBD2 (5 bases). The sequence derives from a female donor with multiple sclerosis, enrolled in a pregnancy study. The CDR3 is CASSPGRDSAKNIQYF. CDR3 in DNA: TGTGCCAGTAGTCCCGGACGGGATAGCGCCAAAAACATTCAGTACTTC.